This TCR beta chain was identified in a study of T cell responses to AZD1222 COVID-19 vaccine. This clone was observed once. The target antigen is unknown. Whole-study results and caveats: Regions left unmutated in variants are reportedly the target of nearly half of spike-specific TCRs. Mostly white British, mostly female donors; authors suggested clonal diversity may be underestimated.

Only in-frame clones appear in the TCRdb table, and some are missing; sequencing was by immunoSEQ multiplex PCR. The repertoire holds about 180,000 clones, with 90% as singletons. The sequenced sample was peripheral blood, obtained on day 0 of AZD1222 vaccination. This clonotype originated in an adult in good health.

The chain's CDR3 is CASSLLAGTVNTEAFF. The CDR3 DNA sequence: TGTGCCAGCAGCCTACTCGCCGGTACAGTGAACACTGAAGCTTTCTTT. The chain carries TRBV7-6 and TRBJ1-1; no reliable D call. The CDR3 spans 16 residues. Germline V lookup: CDR1 SGHVS, CDR2 FNYEAQ. Deletions cut 5 bases from V and 0 bases from J, with 16 bases between.